The 6 T cell receptor beta chains given below trace back to one sample, sequenced in a study of blood T cell repertoires in COVID-19 (dated by TCRdb to 2019 to 2021). The method was the immunoSEQ multiplex PCR assay. TCRdb carries this immuneACCESS record with in-frame sequences only. Its versions omit some clonotypes, under half of them owing to an unresolved V gene in the studies checked, with the rest unexplained. Recorded for this sample are roughly 340,000 clones; about 90% of them occurred a single time. Around 3.5% of the sample belongs to the ten largest clones. What was sequenced was peripheral blood. The receptors come from a woman younger than 30 who had recovered from COVID-19.

The genes are TRBV11-3 and TRBJ1-1; D not resolved. This CDR3 contains 13 residues. Germline V gene data show CDR1 as SGHNT and CDR2 as YENEEA. The V end was cut by 5 bases, the J end by 6 bases, with 13 bases between. Here the CDR3 reads CASSLGRVPEAFF. In DNA form, the CDR3 reads TGTGCCAGCAGCCTGGGTCGGGTACCTGAAGCTTTCTTT.

This clone was seen just once. The chain links TRBV7-8 to TRBJ2-5; 7 bases are a match to TRBD2. The V segment lost 5 bases and the J segment 4 bases; nucleotides outside the gene matches: 10. This CDR3 is built from 15 residues. CDR1 and CDR2 from the germline V gene are SGHVS and FQNEAQ. This CDR3 reads CASSGRAGGLETQYF. In DNA form, the CDR3 reads TGTGCCAGCAGCGGGAGGGCTGGCGGTTTAGAGACCCAGTACTTC.

CDR3 in amino acids: CASADITSRGNIQYF. CDR3 DNA: TGTGCCAGCGCCGATATAACTAGCCGAGGAAACATTCAGTACTTC. V is TRBV6-5 and J is TRBJ2-4, with D perhaps matching TRBD2 (6 bases). V shed 8 bases and J shed 6 bases, with 20 bases lying between them. Germline CDR1 reads MNHEY; CDR2 reads SVGAGI. The CDR3 is 15 amino acids.

The chain recombines TRBV9 with TRBJ2-4; D is perhaps TRBD2 (6 bases). Germline-derived CDR1 and CDR2 are SGDLS and YYNGEE. The CDR3 has 12 amino acids. The ends were cut back, 7 bases at V and 1 base at J, with 6 bases in the middle. CDR3 DNA: TGTGCCAGCGGAGGGGCCAAAAACATTCAGTACTTC. Translating it yields CASGGAKNIQYF.

The gene calls are TRBV24-1 and TRBJ2-7; 12 nucleotides line up with TRBD1. This CDR3 is built from 15 residues. The germline gives CDR1 KGHDR, CDR2 SFDVKD. J was trimmed by 6 bases and V by 4 bases; bases with no gene match: 6. The CDR3 bases are TGTGCCACCAGTGACTCGGGACAGGGGGCCGGCGAGCAGTACGTC. The encoded protein is CATSDSGQGAGEQYV.

This clone was counted a few times. The chain carries TRBV4-3 and TRBJ1-1, with no clear D. Looked up from germline, CDR1 is LGHNA and CDR2 is YSLEER. The CDR3 sequence is 13 residues long. Trimming removed 1 base at V and 6 bases at J, with 9 bases between. CDR3 DNA sequence: TGCGCCAGCAGCCAAGGGATCGGGTCTGAAGCTTTCTTT. Amino acids: CASSQGIGSEAFF.